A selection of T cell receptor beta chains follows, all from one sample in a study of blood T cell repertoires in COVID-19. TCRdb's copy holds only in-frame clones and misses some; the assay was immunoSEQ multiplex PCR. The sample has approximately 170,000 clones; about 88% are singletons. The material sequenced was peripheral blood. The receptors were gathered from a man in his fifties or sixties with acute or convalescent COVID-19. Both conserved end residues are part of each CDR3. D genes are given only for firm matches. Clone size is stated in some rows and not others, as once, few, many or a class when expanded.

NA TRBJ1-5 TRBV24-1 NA CATSSGTPNQPQHF TGTGCCACCAGCTCCGGGACACCCAATCAGCCCCAGCATTTT
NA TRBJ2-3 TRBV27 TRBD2 CASSSRTSGTDTQYF TGTGCCAGCAGTTCCCGGACTAGCGGCACAGATACGCAGTATTTT
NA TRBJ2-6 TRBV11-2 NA CASSRSRVGASGANVLTF TGTGCCAGCAGCCGGTCTCGCGTAGGGGCATCTGGGGCCAACGTCCTGACTTTC
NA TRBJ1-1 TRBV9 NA CASSVETGEAFF TGTGCCAGCAGCGTAGAAACAGGTGAAGCTTTCTTT
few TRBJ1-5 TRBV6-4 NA CASSDRTSGEQPQHF TGTGCCAGCAGTGACCGGACCTCAGGGGAGCAGCCCCAGCATTTT
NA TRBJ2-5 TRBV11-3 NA CASTPSSQETQYF TGTGCCAGCACGCCTAGCAGCCAAGAGACCCAGTACTTC
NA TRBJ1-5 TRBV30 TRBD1 CAWSAGWTGANQPQHF TGTGCCTGGAGTGCCGGTTGGACAGGGGCAAATCAGCCCCAGCATTTT
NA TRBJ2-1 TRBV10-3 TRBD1 CAISGVQQGGGEQFF TGTGCCATCAGTGGCGTCCAACAAGGGGGCGGTGAGCAGTTCTTC
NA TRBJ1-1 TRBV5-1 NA CASSLNRDTQAFF TGCGCCAGCAGCCTTAACCGGGACACCCAAGCTTTCTTT
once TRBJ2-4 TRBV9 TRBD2 CASSPRGREGNIQYF TGTGCCAGCAGCCCCCGTGGGCGGGAGGGGAACATTCAGTACTTC
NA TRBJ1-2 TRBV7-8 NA CASSPSGYGYTF TGTGCCAGCAGCCCCTCGGGGTATGGCTACACCTTC
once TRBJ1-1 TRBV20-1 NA CSASQDSTEAFF TGCAGTGCTAGTCAGGACAGCACTGAAGCTTTCTTT
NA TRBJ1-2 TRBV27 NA CASSLGRRQAIANYGYTF TGTGCCAGCAGCCTCGGCCGAAGACAGGCCATAGCTAACTATGGCTACACCTTC
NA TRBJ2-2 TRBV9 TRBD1 CASSVGQGNTGELFF TGTGCCAGCAGCGTCGGACAGGGAAACACCGGGGAGCTGTTTTTT
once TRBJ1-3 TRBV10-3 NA CAIRQAASGNTIYF TGTGCCATCCGACAGGCCGCCTCTGGAAACACCATATATTTT
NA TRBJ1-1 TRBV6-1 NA CASSEFRPGTKTGNTEAFF TGTGCCAGCAGTGAATTCCGTCCCGGGACAAAAACAGGGAACACTGAAGCTTTCTTT
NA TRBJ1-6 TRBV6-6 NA CASGPTENSPLHF TGTGCCTCCGGCCCTACGGAGAATTCACCCCTCCACTTT
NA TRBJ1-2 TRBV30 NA CAWMGEAGYGYTF TGTGCCTGGATGGGAGAAGCGGGCTATGGCTACACCTTC
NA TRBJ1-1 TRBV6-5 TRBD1 CASTLDRATEAFF TGTGCCAGCACCCTAGACAGGGCCACTGAAGCTTTCTTT
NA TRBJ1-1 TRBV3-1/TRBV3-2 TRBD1 CASSQAIRQGRNTEAFF TGTGCCAGCAGCCAAGCAATCCGACAGGGCCGGAACACTGAAGCTTTCTTT
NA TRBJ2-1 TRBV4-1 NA CASSQDFYNEQFF TGCGCCAGCAGCCAAGACTTCTACAATGAGCAGTTCTTC
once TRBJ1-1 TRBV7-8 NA CASSTQGNTEAFF TGTGCCAGCAGTACCCAGGGTAACACTGAAGCTTTCTTT
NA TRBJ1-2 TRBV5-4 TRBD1 CASKTQGTNYGYTF TGTGCCAGTAAAACACAGGGGACTAACTATGGCTACACCTTC
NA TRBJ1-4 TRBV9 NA CASSVGGVNEKLFF TGTGCCAGCAGCGTAGGGGGCGTCAATGAAAAACTGTTTTTT
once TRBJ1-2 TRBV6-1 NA CASSDTQGWGYTF TGTGCCAGCAGTGATACACAGGGTTGGGGCTACACCTTC
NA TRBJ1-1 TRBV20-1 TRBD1 CSGRGATEAFF TGCAGTGGCAGGGGGGCCACTGAAGCTTTCTTT
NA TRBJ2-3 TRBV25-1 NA CASSFIGSSGDTQYF TGTGCCAGCAGCTTCATCGGGTCCAGCGGGGATACGCAGTATTTT
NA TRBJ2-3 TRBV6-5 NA CASSYGDNSDTQYF TGTGCCAGCAGTTACGGGGACAATTCAGATACGCAGTATTTT
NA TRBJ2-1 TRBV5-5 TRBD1 CASSFGQGADEQFF TGTGCCAGCAGCTTCGGACAGGGGGCCGATGAGCAGTTCTTC
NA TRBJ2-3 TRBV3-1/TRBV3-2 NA CASSQIRSTDTQYF TGTGCCAGCAGCCAAATACGGAGCACAGATACGCAGTATTTT
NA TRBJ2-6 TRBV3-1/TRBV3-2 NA CASSARGTGANVLTF TGTGCCAGCAGCGCCAGGGGTACTGGGGCCAACGTCCTGACTTTC
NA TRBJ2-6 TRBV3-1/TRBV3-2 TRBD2 CASSLTTSGGARLWANVLTF TGTGCCAGCAGCCTCACGACTAGCGGGGGGGCTAGACTCTGGGCCAACGTCCTGACTTTC
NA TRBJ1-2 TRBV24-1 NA CATGDSWDTNYGYTF TGTGCCACCGGTGATTCCTGGGACACTAACTATGGCTACACCTTC
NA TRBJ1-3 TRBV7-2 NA CASSPGVGNTIYF TGTGCCAGCAGCCCCGGGGTGGGAAACACCATATATTTT
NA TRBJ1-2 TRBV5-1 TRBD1 CASSLDGQGIAGYTF TGCGCCAGCAGCTTGGACGGACAGGGGATAGCTGGCTACACCTTC
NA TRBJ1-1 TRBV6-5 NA CASIATGSNTEAFF TGTGCCAGCATTGCCACGGGATCGAACACTGAAGCTTTCTTT
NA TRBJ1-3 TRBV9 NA CASSAGQSSGNTIYF TGTGCCAGCAGCGCCGGACAGAGCTCTGGAAACACCATATATTTT
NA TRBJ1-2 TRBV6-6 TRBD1 CASSQADRGPGYTF TGTGCCAGCAGCCAGGCTGACAGGGGGCCAGGCTACACCTTC